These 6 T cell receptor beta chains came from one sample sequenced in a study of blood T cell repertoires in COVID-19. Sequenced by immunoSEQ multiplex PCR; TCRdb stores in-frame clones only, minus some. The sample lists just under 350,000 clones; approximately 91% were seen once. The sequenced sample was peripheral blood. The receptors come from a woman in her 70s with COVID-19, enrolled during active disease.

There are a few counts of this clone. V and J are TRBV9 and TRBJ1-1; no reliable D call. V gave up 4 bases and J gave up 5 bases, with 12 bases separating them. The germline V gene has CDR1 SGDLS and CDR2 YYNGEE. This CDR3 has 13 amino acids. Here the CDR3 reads CASSSQVGTEAFF. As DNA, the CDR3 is TGTGCCAGCAGCTCCCAGGTTGGAACTGAAGCTTTCTTT.

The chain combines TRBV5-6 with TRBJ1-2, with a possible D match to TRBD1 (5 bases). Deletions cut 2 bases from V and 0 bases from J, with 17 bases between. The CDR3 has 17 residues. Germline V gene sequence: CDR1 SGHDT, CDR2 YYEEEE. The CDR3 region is CASSFVPAGFTNYGYTF. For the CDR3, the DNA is TGTGCCAGCAGCTTTGTCCCCGCAGGGTTTACTAACTATGGCTACACCTTC.

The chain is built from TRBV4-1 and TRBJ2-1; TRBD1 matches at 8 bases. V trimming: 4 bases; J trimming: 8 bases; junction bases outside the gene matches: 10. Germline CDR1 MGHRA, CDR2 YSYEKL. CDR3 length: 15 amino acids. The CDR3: CASSPGQGRVHEQFF. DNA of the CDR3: TGCGCCAGCAGCCCCGGACAGGGAAGGGTACATGAGCAGTTCTTC.

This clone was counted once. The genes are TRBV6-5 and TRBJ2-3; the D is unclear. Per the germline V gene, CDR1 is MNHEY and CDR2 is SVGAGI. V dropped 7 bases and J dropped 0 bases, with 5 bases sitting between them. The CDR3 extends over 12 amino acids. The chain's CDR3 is CASNPSTDTQYF. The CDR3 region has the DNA TGTGCCAGCAATCCTAGCACAGATACGCAGTATTTT.

CDR3: CSVKRWVDTEAFF. The CDR3 nucleotides are TGCAGCGTTAAGAGGTGGGTGGACACTGAAGCTTTCTTT. The V gene is TRBV29-1, the J gene TRBJ1-1; D is undetermined. This CDR3 is 13 amino acids long. The V end lost 5 bases, the J end lost 3 bases, and 13 bases lay between the germline ends. Germline values: CDR1 SQVTM, CDR2 ANQGSEA.

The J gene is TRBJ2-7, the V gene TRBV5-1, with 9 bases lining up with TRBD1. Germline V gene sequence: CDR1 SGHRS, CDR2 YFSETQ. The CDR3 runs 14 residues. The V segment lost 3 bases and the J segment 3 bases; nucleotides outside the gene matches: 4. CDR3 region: CASSWGTGNYEQYF. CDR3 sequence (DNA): TGCGCCAGCAGCTGGGGGACAGGGAACTACGAGCAGTACTTC.